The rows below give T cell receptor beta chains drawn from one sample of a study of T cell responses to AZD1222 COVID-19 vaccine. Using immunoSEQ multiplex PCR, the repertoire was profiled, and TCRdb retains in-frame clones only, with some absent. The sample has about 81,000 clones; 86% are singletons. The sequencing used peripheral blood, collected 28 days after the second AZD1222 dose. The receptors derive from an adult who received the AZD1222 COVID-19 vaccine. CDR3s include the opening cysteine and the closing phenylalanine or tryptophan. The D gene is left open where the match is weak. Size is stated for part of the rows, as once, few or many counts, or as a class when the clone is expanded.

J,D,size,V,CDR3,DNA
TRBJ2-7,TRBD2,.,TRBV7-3,CASSLAPNGGGRTYEQYF,TGTGCCAGCAGCTTAGCCCCCAATGGCGGCGGGAGGACCTACGAGCAGTACTTC
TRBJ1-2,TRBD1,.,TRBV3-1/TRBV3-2,CASSQAPFRGLRGYTF,TGTGCCAGCAGCCAAGCCCCCTTCAGGGGGCTCCGGGGCTACACCTTC
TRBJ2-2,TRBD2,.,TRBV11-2,CASSLDGLAGLTGELFF,TGTGCCAGCAGCTTAGATGGGCTAGCGGGTCTCACCGGGGAGCTGTTTTTT
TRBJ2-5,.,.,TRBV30,CAWIPPGEQTQYF,TGTGCCTGGATCCCTCCGGGAGAACAGACCCAGTACTTC
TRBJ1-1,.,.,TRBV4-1,CASSQARGIKNKNTEAFF,TGCGCCAGCAGCCAAGCGCGTGGGATCAAGAATAAGAACACTGAAGCTTTCTTT
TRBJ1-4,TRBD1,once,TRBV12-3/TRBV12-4,CASTDRGDEKLFF,TGTGCCAGCACGGACAGGGGGGACGAAAAACTGTTTTTT
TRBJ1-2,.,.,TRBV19,CASKSGVNYGYTF,TGTGCCAGTAAGTCTGGAGTAAACTATGGCTACACCTTC
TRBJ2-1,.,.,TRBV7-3,CASSRAGSEQFF,TGTGCCAGCAGCCGCGCGGGTTCCGAGCAGTTCTTC
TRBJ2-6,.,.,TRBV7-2,CASSFFLSGANVLTF,TGTGCCAGCAGCTTTTTTCTCTCTGGGGCCAACGTCCTGACTTTC
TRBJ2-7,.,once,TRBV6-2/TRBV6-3,CASSYFGFPYEQYF,TGTGCCAGCAGTTACTTCGGGTTCCCCTACGAGCAGTACTTC
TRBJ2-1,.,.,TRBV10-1,CASRRLDPFFF,TGCGCCAGCCGCAGACTAGACCCTTTTTTCTTC
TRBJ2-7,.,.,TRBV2,CASSEPRGLGF,TGTGCCAGCAGTGAACCCCGGGGTTTGGGCTTC
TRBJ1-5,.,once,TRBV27,CASRPLGTLTFRQPQHF,TGTGCCAGCAGGCCTCTCGGGACCCTAACTTTCCGGCAGCCCCAGCATTTT
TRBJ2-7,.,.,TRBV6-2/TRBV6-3,CASSYPSLDSDLYEQYF,TGTGCCAGCAGTTACCCTTCCCTGGATAGCGACCTCTACGAGCAGTACTTC
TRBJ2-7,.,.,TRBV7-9,CASSSPYEQYF,TGTGCCAGCAGCTCACCCTACGAGCAGTACTTC
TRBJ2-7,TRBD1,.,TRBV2,CASKGDRLSYEQYF,TGTGCCAGCAAAGGGGACAGACTCTCCTACGAGCAGTACTTC
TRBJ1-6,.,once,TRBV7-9,CASSFSDNSPLHF,TGTGCCAGCAGCTTTTCGGATAATTCACCCCTCCACTTT
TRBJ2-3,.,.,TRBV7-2,CASSLRASTDTQYF,TGTGCCAGCAGCCTGAGGGCTAGCACAGATACGCAGTATTTT
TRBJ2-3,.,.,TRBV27,CASSPWGTDTQYF,TGTGCCAGCAGCCCTTGGGGCACAGATACGCAGTATTTT
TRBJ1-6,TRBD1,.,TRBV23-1,CASSQGLRGRGSPLHF,TGCGCCAGCAGTCAAGGCCTCAGGGGGCGAGGGTCACCCCTCCACTTT
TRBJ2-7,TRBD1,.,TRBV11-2,CASSLEGTGTYEQYF,TGTGCCAGCAGCTTAGAAGGGACAGGAACCTACGAGCAGTACTTC
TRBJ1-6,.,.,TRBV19,CASSSPAGAESPLHF,TGTGCCAGTAGTAGCCCGGCAGGTGCCGAGTCACCCCTCCACTTT
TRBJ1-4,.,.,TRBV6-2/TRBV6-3,CASSYSPGGLNEKLFF,TGTGCCAGCAGTTACTCCCCTGGAGGACTTAATGAAAAACTGTTTTTT
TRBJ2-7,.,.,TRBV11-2,CASSLGLGVEQYF,TGTGCCAGCAGCTTGGGTTTAGGCGTCGAGCAGTACTTC
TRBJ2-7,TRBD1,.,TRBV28,CASSSDRGLYEQYF,TGTGCCAGCAGTTCGGACAGGGGTCTCTACGAGCAGTACTTC
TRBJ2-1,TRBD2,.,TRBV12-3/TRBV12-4,CASSRGVEQFF,TGTGCCAGCAGTCGGGGGGTGGAGCAGTTCTTC
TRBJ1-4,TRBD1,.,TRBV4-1,CASRGLGQGWEKLFF,TGCGCCAGCAGGGGATTGGGACAGGGGTGGGAAAAACTGTTTTTT
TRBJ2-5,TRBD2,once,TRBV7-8,CASSYPRLARSETQYF,TGTGCCAGCAGCTACCCTCGACTAGCGAGGTCCGAGACCCAGTACTTC
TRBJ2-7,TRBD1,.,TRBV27,CASHLHSLHRGSQYF,TGTGCCAGCCATCTTCATAGCCTACACAGGGGGTCGCAGTACTTC
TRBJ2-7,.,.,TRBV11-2,CASSLSFYEQYF,TGTGCCAGCAGCTTAAGCTTCTACGAGCAGTACTTC
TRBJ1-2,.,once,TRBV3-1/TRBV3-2,CASSQGWGPTSYGYTF,TGTGCCAGCAGCCAAGGCTGGGGGCCGACTTCCTATGGCTACACCTTC
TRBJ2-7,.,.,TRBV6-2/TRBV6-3,CASSYSGLTYEQYF,TGTGCCAGCAGTTACTCGGGGCTGACCTACGAGCAGTACTTC
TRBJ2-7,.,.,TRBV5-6,CASSFRGPSYEQYF,TGTGCCAGCAGCTTCCGGGGACCCAGCTACGAGCAGTACTTC
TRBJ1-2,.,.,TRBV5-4,CASSNRASYGYTF,TGTGCCAGCAGCAATAGGGCCAGTTATGGCTACACCTTC
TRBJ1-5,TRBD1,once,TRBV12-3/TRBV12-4,CASRTGHEQPQHF,TGTGCCAGCAGGACAGGGCACGAACAGCCCCAGCATTTT
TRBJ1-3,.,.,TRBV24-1,CATSDPGSSGNTIYF,TGTGCCACCAGTGATCCGGGGTCCTCTGGAAACACCATATATTTT
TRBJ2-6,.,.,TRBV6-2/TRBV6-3,CASSYSAGSPSGANVLTF,TGTGCCAGCAGTTACTCAGCAGGCTCGCCCTCGGGGGCCAACGTCCTGACTTTC
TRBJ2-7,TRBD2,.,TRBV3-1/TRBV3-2,CASSLGLAGVEQYF,TGTGCCAGCAGCCTGGGACTAGCGGGAGTAGAGCAGTACTTC
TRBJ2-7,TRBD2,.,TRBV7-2,CASSLAGGEGYEQYF,TGTGCCAGCAGCTTAGCAGGAGGGGAGGGCTACGAGCAGTACTTC
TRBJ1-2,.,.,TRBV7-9,CASSLAPGRANYGYTF,TGTGCCAGCAGCTTAGCCCCAGGTCGGGCTAACTATGGCTACACCTTC
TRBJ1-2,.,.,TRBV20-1,CSAREAYGYTF,TGCAGTGCTAGAGAGGCCTATGGCTACACCTTC
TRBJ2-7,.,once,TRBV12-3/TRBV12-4,CASSPPGAYEQYF,TGTGCCAGCAGTCCACCGGGGGCTTACGAGCAGTACTTC
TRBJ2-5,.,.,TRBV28,CASSFPGATQYF,TGTGCCAGCAGTTTCCCAGGAGCGACCCAGTACTTC